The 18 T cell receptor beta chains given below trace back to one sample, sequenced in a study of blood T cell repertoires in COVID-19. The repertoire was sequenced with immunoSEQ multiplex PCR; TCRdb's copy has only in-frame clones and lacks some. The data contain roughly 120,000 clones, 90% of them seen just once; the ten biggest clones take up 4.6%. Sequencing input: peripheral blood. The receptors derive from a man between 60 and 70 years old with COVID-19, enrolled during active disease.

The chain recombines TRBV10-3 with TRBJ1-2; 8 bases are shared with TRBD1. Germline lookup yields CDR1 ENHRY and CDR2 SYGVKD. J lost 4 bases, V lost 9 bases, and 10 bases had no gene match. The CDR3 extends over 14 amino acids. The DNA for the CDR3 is TGTGCCATAAGCACAGGGGGAGAGGGCTATGGCTACACCTTC. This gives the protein CAISTGGEGYGYTF.

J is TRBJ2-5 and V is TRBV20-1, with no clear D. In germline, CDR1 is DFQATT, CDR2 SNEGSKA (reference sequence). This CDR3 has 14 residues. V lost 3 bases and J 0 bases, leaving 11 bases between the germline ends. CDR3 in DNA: TGCAGTGCTAGTGGACGGAGAGACCAAGAGACCCAGTACTTC. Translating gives CSASGRRDQETQYF.

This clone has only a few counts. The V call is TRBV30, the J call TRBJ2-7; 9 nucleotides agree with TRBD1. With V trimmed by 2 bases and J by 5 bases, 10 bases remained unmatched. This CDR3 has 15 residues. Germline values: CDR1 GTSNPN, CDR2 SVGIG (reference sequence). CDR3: CAWSNADRGVDEQYF. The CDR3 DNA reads TGTGCCTGGAGTAACGCCGACAGGGGGGTCGACGAGCAGTACTTC.

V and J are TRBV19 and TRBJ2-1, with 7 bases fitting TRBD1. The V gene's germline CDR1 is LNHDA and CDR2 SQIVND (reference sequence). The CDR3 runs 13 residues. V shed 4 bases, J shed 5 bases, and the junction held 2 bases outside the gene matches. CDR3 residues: CASSRDSNNEQFF. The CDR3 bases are TGTGCCAGTAGTAGGGACAGCAACAATGAGCAGTTCTTC.

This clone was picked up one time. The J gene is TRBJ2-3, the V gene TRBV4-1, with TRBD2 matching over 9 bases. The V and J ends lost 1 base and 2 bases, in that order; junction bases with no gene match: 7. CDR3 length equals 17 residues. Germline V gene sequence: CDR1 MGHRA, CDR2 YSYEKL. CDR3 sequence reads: CASSQAPLAGITDTQYF. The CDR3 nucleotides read TGCGCCAGCAGCCAAGCTCCTCTAGCGGGGATCACAGATACGCAGTATTTT.

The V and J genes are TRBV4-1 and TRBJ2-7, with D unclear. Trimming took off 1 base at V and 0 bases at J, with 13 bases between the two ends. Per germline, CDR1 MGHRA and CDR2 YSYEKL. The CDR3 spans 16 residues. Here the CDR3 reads CASSQGIQPGSYEQYF. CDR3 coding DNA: TGCGCCAGCAGCCAAGGAATCCAGCCGGGCTCCTACGAGCAGTACTTC.

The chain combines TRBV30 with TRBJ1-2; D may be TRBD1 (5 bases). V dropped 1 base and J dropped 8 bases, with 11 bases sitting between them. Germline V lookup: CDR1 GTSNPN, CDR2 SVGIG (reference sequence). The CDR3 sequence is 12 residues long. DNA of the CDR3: TGTGCCTGGAGTGGTCCAGGGAGGGGCTACACCTTC. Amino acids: CAWSGPGRGYTF.

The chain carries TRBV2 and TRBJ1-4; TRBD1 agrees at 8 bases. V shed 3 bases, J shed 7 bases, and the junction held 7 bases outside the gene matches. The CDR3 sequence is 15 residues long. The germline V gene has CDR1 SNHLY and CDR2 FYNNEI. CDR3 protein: CASSETTGAAEKLFF. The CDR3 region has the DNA TGTGCCAGCAGTGAGACGACAGGGGCGGCTGAAAAACTGTTTTTT.

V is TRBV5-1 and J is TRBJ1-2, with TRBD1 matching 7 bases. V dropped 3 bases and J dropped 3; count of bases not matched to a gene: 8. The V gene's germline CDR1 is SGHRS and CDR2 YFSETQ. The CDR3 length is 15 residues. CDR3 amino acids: CASSSLSDRDYGYTF. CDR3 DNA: TGCGCCAGCAGCTCCCTATCAGACAGGGACTATGGCTACACCTTC.

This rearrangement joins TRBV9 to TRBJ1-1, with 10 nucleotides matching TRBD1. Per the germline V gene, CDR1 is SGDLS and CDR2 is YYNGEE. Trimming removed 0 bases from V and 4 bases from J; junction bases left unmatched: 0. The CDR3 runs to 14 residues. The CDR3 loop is CASSVGTGGTEAFF. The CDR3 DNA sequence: TGTGCCAGCAGCGTAGGGACAGGGGGCACTGAAGCTTTCTTT.

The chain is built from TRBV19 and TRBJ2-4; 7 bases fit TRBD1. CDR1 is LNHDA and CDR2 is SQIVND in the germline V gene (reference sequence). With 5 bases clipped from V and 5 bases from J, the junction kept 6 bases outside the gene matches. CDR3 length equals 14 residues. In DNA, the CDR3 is TGTGCCAGTAGTTCGACAGGGAACCAAAACATTCAGTACTTC. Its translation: CASSSTGNQNIQYF. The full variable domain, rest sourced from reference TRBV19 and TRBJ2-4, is DGGITQSPKYLFRKEGQNVTLSCEQNLNHDAMYWYRQDPGQGLRLIYYSQIVNDFQKGDIAEGYSVSREKKESFPLTVTSAQKNPTAFYLCASSSTGNQNIQYFGAGTRLSVL.

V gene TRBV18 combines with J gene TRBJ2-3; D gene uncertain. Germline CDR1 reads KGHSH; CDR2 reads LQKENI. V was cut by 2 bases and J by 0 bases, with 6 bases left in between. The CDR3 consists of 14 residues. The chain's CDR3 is CASSPTESTDTQYF. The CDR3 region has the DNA TGTGCCAGCTCACCAACGGAGAGCACAGATACGCAGTATTTT. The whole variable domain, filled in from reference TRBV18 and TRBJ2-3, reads NAGVMQNPRHLVRRRGQEARLRCSPMKGHSHVYWYRQLPEEGLKFMVYLQKENIIDESGMPKERFSAEFPKEGPSILRIQQVVRGDSAAYFCASSPTESTDTQYFGPGTRLTVL.

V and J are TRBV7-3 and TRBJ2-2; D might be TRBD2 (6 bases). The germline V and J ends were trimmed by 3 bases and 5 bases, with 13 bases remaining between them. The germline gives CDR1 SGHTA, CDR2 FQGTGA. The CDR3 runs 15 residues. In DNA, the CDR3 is TGTGCCAGCAGCTTGGACGGGAGTTGGACCGGGGAGCTGTTTTTT. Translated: CASSLDGSWTGELFF.

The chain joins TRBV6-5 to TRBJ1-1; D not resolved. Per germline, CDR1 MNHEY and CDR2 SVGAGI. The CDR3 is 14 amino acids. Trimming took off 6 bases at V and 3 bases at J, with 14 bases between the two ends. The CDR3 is CASSWGGGYTEAFF. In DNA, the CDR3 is TGTGCCAGCAGCTGGGGAGGAGGGTACACTGAAGCTTTCTTT.

The CDR3, as DNA: TGTGCCAGCAAGAATGAGGGTAGCACAGATACGCAGTATTTT. Translated: CASKNEGSTDTQYF. The J gene is TRBJ2-3, the V gene TRBV2, with a tentative D call TRBD2 (5 bases). Germline V CDR1 and CDR2: SNHLY, FYNNEI. The CDR3 sequence is 14 residues long. Trimming removed 7 bases from V and 0 bases from J, with 11 bases in between.

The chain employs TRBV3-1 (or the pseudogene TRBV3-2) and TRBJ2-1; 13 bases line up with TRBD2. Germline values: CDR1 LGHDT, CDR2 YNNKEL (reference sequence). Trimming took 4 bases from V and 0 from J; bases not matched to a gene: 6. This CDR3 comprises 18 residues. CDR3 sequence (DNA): TGTGCCAGCAGCCTTGGACTAGCGGGAGAAGGCTCCTACAATGAGCAGTTCTTC. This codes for CASSLGLAGEGSYNEQFF.

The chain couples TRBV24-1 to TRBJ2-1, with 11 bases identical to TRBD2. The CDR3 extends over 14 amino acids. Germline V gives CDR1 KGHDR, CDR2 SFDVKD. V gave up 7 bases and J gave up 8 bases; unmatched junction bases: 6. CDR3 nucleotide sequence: TGTGCCACCAGCTTAGCGGGAGGGCCTTATGAGCAGTTCTTC. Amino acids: CATSLAGGPYEQFF.

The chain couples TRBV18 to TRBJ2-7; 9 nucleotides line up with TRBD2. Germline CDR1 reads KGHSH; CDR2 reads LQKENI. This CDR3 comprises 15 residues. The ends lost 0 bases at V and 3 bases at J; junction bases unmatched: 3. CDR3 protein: CASSPPGTSYYEQYF. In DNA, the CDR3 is TGTGCCAGCTCACCACCTGGGACTAGCTACTACGAGCAGTACTTC.